This T cell receptor (beta chain) was obtained from a study of identical twins (dated by TCRdb to 2015 to 2016). The study in broad terms: To test whether fetal clonotypes persist, this study deep-sequenced TCR alpha and beta repertoires from monozygotic twins, from unrelated adults of various ages, and from cord blood. To rule out contamination, the twin experiments were replicated at different times with different library preparation protocols. Study-wide findings and limitations: Out-of-frame TCR alpha sharing in monozygotic twins was systematically underestimated by recombination models, whereas sharing between unrelated individuals was in agreement with the recombination models. Because the same donors could not be followed over many years, the conclusions depended on cross-sectional statistical analysis. Abundant cord blood beta clonotypes carried fewer insertions; young adult naive repertoires showed a weaker similar trend, while memory repertoires showed none. Excess twin sharing in beta out-of-frame sequences was weaker because fewer shared sequences lowered the signal-to-noise ratio. Compared with coincidental sharing between unrelated individuals, out-of-frame TCR alpha sequences shared between twins showed an excess of sequences with low generation probability. Zero-insertion analyses could be partly confounded by invariant T cells such as MAIT and iNKT, though diverse VJ usage argued against such confounding for most clonotypes.

The library was made by 5' RACE. Sequencing took place on an Illumina HiSeq 2000. A universal primer binding site was added through template switching, and the final cDNA carried a unique molecular identifier so that TCR cDNA molecules could be counted accurately. First-strand cDNA for TCR alpha and beta chains was synthesized from specific primers in the conserved constant-segment region. To control for contamination, every cDNA library was double barcoded, receiving both a SMART-Mk sample barcode and Illumina barcodes. Two successive PCR steps introduced TruSeq adapter sequences along with Illumina sample barcodes. Sequencing of the TCR alpha and beta cDNA libraries was done on the Illumina HiSeq platform using custom primers. The original pipeline was this. Raw reads were processed with MiGEC to extract unique molecular identifiers, and MiXCR was used to determine CDR3 positions. For each individual, recombination models were inferred using an EM algorithm with the repgenHMM and IGoR tools. The analysis of shared clonotypes was done with the tcR package in R, with sharing normalized by the product of cloneset sizes. To study raw recombination without the effects of thymic and clonal selection, out-of-frame nonproductive sequences were analyzed. In TCRdb, the public reads were trimmed at Q25 with fastp and aligned with MiXCR, with productive beta chains retained. CDR3 protein duplicates are merged, each entry listing the most common genes and DNA. Clone size and V and J calls follow TCRdb, not the original study. This sample lists 700,000 or so distinct CDR3 sequences; 8.6% were detected once. The ten largest clones add up to approximately 0.96% of the sample.

About this clonotype: Its antigen is unknown. The sample holds no much larger clone one base away, and base qualities are not on file.

Every donor was a healthy Caucasian. Three pairs of female monozygotic twins, all aged roughly 18 to 29 years, were included in the twin cohort. The RNA used for TCR libraries was isolated from peripheral blood mononuclear cells. The CDR3 holds 15 amino acids from the cysteine to the phenylalanine. CDR3 DNA only is kept here, 45 bases in frame from base 1. Trimming costs V 3 bases and J 4 bases, and their ends lie 13 bases apart. CDR1 and CDR2 are read off the germline V gene as ENHRY and SYGVKD. Separately, the same data were catalogued under a study of yellow fever vaccine responses in identical twins. According to the second study: According to the authors, in identical twins the way T cells responded to vaccination appeared partly convergent and partly personalized. The study precisely tracked vaccine-responding T cell clones in identical twins.

Input material: PBMCs. This TCR derives from a woman between 18 and 29 years old in good health. Recombination linked TRBV10-3 to TRBJ2-4; no D gene can be assigned with confidence. The CDR3 in this case is CAISDSAGLKNIQYF. At the DNA level, the sequence is TGTGCCATCAGTGACAGTGCCGGTCTAAAAAACATTCAGTACTTC.